The next 14 T cell receptor beta chains were all read from a single sample in a study of T cell responses to AZD1222 COVID-19 vaccine (dated by TCRdb to about 2021). Read against the paper, the sample's time point label means: baseline before first vaccination. The library was prepared using the immunoSEQ multiplex PCR assay. TCRdb limited this immuneACCESS table to in-frame rearrangements with V and J called. A share of clones is missing; checked studies link under half to unresolved V genes, and the rest is unexplained. This sample holds 100,000 to 150,000 clones; 87% were observed only once. In total, the top ten clones hold around 9.3% of the sample. Sequenced here: peripheral blood, sampled on day 0 of AZD1222 vaccination. Source of these receptors: an adult in good health.

The rearrangement uses TRBV7-2 and TRBJ1-5, with D unresolved. The V end was cut by 8 bases, the J end by 6 bases, with 11 bases between. There are 12 residues in the CDR3. Germline CDR1 and CDR2: SGHTA and FQGNSA. CDR3 region: CASGPVGQPQHF. CDR3 bases: TGTGCCAGCGGACCCGTGGGTCAGCCCCAGCATTTT.

The V and J genes are TRBV19 and TRBJ1-1, with D unclear. The CDR3 totals 13 residues. Germline CDR1 reads LNHDA; CDR2 reads SQIVND (reference sequence). V was pared by 7 bases and J by 2 bases, with 11 bases between. CDR3 sequence (DNA): TGTGCCAGTACCTCCAAGACCAACACTGAAGCTTTCTTT. Its protein product is CASTSKTNTEAFF.

The sample holds a few counts of this clone. The chain recombines TRBV21-1 with TRBJ1-6. TRBV21-1 is noted as a pseudogene. This CDR3 is 15 amino acids long. The CDR3 bases are TGTGCCAGCAGCCCTCGTTGGGGGGCGAATTCACCCCTCCACTTT. Translating gives CASSPRWGANSPLHF.

This sequence joins TRBV5-1 and TRBJ2-5; 12 bases match TRBD2. V shed 0 bases, J shed 3 bases, and the junction held 6 bases outside the gene matches. CDR1 SGHRS and CDR2 YFSETQ come from the germline V gene. CDR3 length: 17 amino acids. The CDR3 DNA reads as TGCGCCAGCAGCTTGGTTTTGGCTAGCGGGGGGGAAGAGACCCAGTACTTC. It translates to CASSLVLASGGEETQYF.

J is TRBJ2-7 and V is TRBV19; tentatively, D is TRBD2 (6 bases). The CDR3 has 13 residues. V was cut by 7 bases and J by 3 bases, with 13 bases left in between. Germline values: CDR1 LNHDA, CDR2 SQIVND (reference sequence). The CDR3 DNA sequence: TGTGCCAGTAATTTGGGGGAGGACTACGAGCAGTACTTC. Amino acids: CASNLGEDYEQYF.

V and J are TRBV19 and TRBJ2-2, with TRBD2 matching over 7 bases. After removal of 5 bases from V and 2 bases from J, the junction contained 8 bases not matched to a gene. The CDR3 sequence is 16 residues long. CDR1 and CDR2 (germline): LNHDA, SQIVND (reference sequence). CDR3 sequence reads: CASSGGGGFNTGELFF. The CDR3 region has the DNA TGTGCCAGTAGTGGTGGCGGGGGTTTCAACACCGGGGAGCTGTTTTTT.

The gene calls are TRBV5-1 and TRBJ2-2; possibly TRBD1 for D (5 bases). The germline V gene has CDR1 SGHRS and CDR2 YFSETQ. This CDR3 region has 15 residues. V lost 0 bases and J 5 bases, leaving 11 bases between the germline ends. DNA of the CDR3: TGCGCCAGCAGCTTGGCCAGGGCTGGTACCGGGGAGCTGTTTTTT. Translated, it gives CASSLARAGTGELFF.

The J gene is TRBJ1-1, the V gene TRBV11-2; D gene uncertain. Germline CDR1 and CDR2: SGHAT and FQNNGV. The CDR3 covers 17 residues. V shed 5 bases and J shed 4 bases, with 23 bases lying between them. The CDR3 loop reads CASSPLLGTPGSTEAFF. Here the CDR3 DNA reads TGTGCCAGCAGCCCACTTCTAGGCACCCCGGGGAGCACTGAAGCTTTCTTT.

V is TRBV28 and J is TRBJ1-6, with 8 bases identical to TRBD1. Germline V gene data show CDR1 as MDHEN and CDR2 as SYDVKM. V was pared by 7 bases and J by 9 bases, with 8 bases of the junction left unmatched. The CDR3 extends over 14 amino acids. Here the CDR3 DNA reads TGTGCCAGCAACCCGACAGGGGCGTTTTCACCCCTCCACTTT. As protein: CASNPTGAFSPLHF.

The chain links TRBV12-5 to TRBJ1-1; D is perhaps TRBD1 (6 bases). There are 14 residues in the CDR3. The V and J ends lost 1 base and 1 base respectively, with 7 bases between them. The V gene's germline CDR1 is LGHNT and CDR2 FRNRAP. CDR3 amino acids: CASGLGGQNTEAFF. The DNA for the CDR3 is TGTGCTAGTGGTTTGGGGGGACAGAACACTGAAGCTTTCTTT.

This clone was recorded once. This chain connects TRBV9 to TRBJ2-5; 7 positions match TRBD1. This CDR3 comprises 16 residues. J lost 1 base, V lost 3 bases, and 9 bases had no gene match. The V gene's germline CDR1 is SGDLS and CDR2 YYNGEE. In nucleotides, the CDR3 is TGTGCCAGCAGCGCCCTCGGGGCAGGGGGCCAAGAGACCCAGTACTTC. This gives the protein CASSALGAGGQETQYF. Variable domain in full (rest from reference TRBV9 and TRBJ2-5): DSGVTQTPKHLITATGQRVTLRCSPRSGDLSVYWYQQSLDQGLQFLIQYYNGEERAKGNILERFSAQQFPDLHSELNLSSLELGDSALYFCASSALGAGGQETQYFGPGTRLLVL.

The genes are TRBV7-9 and TRBJ2-7; D may be TRBD2 (7 bases). Trimming shortened V by 5 bases and J by 4 bases, and 18 bases separated the two germline ends. Germline lookup yields CDR1 SEHNR and CDR2 FQNEAQ (reference sequence). The CDR3 spans 15 residues. The CDR3 loop is CASSPPGGRGYEQYF. The CDR3 region has the DNA TGTGCCAGCAGCCCCCCGGGGGGCAGGGGTTACGAGCAGTACTTC.

The J gene is TRBJ2-2, the V gene TRBV9; 11 bases map to TRBD1. V was clipped by 4 bases and J by 6 bases; unmatched bases: 8. The CDR3 loop spans 16 amino acids. Germline V CDR1 and CDR2: SGDLS, YYNGEE. The CDR3 region is CASSMRTGGSAGELFF. DNA for the CDR3: TGTGCCAGCAGCATGAGGACAGGGGGCTCTGCCGGGGAGCTGTTTTTT.

This clone has just a few counts. The V and J genes are TRBV28 and TRBJ1-2; TRBD1 might be the D (5 bases). Germline CDR1 and CDR2: MDHEN and SYDVKM. CDR3 size: 16 residues. V was shortened by 6 bases and J by 3 bases, with 20 bases between the two germline ends. The CDR3 loop is CASRPSSTREDYGYTF. For the CDR3, the DNA is TGTGCCAGCAGACCGTCCTCTACCAGGGAGGACTATGGCTACACCTTC.